One and the same sample provided the 16 T cell receptor beta chains below, sequenced in a study of T cell responses to AZD1222 COVID-19 vaccine. Using immunoSEQ multiplex PCR, the repertoire was profiled, and TCRdb retains in-frame clones only, with some absent. The repertoire holds 140,000 or so clones, with around 90% as singletons. Sequencing was performed on peripheral blood, taken 28 days after the second AZD1222 dose. These receptor sequences come from an adult who received the AZD1222 COVID-19 vaccine.

The V and J genes are TRBV5-6 and TRBJ1-5; 11 positions match TRBD1. Germline V lookup: CDR1 SGHDT, CDR2 YYEEEE. The CDR3 has 15 amino acids. V was pared by 4 bases and J by 5 bases, with 5 bases of the junction left unmatched. Here the CDR3 reads CASSLRTGGYQPQHF. In DNA, the CDR3 is TGTGCCAGCAGCCTTCGGACAGGGGGCTATCAGCCCCAGCATTTT.

V and J are TRBV18 and TRBJ1-1; the match to TRBD1 covers 7 bases. This CDR3 comprises 16 residues. From germline, CDR1 is KGHSH and CDR2 LQKENI. V was clipped by 6 bases and J by 6 bases; unmatched bases: 16. Here the CDR3 reads CASSPLESQGGAEAFF. The CDR3 DNA reads as TGTGCCAGCTCCCCCTTGGAGTCCCAGGGGGGCGCTGAAGCTTTCTTT.

DNA for the CDR3: TGTGCCAGCAGTCAAGGGAGGGTGGGGTTCCCAGATACGCAGTATTTT. Translating gives CASSQGRVGFPDTQYF. The V call is TRBV28, the J call TRBJ2-3; 7 nucleotides align to TRBD2. From germline, CDR1 is MDHEN and CDR2 SYDVKM. The trim removed 5 bases at V and 4 bases at J, leaving 12 bases unmatched. This CDR3 region has 16 residues.

The chain is built from TRBV4-1 and TRBJ2-7, with D unclear. V was shortened by 3 bases and J by 4 bases, with 16 bases between the two germline ends. The germline CDR1 and CDR2 sequences are MGHRA and YSYEKL. The length of the CDR3 is 15 residues. The CDR3 region has the DNA TGCGCCAGCAGCCATGCCGAACAGCCGGAGTACGAGCAGTACTTC. It yields the protein CASSHAEQPEYEQYF.

This chain links TRBV13 with TRBJ1-5, with D maybe TRBD1 (6 bases). The CDR3 loop spans 15 amino acids. Between the trimmed V and J ends, which lost 0 bases and 3 bases, there was a span of 9 bases. Germline loops: CDR1 PRHDT, CDR2 FYEKMQ (reference sequence). As DNA, the CDR3 is TGTGCCAGCAGCTTAGGTGGGGGCCCCAATCAGCCCCAGCATTTT. Amino acid sequence: CASSLGGGPNQPQHF.

V gene TRBV19 combines with J gene TRBJ1-1, with TRBD1 matching 8 bases. This CDR3 contains 15 residues. V was clipped by 7 bases and J by 1 base; unmatched bases: 8. CDR1 is LNHDA and CDR2 is SQIVND in the germline V gene (reference sequence). The CDR3 DNA follows: TGTGCCAGTACCGCCTTTGGGACAGGGAACACTGAAGCTTTCTTT. This encodes CASTAFGTGNTEAFF.

The chain links TRBV18 to TRBJ2-2; 7 bases line up with TRBD1. Germline-derived CDR1 and CDR2 are KGHSH and LQKENI. Unmatched junction bases numbered 3, after V lost 2 bases and J lost 3 bases. The CDR3 extends over 15 amino acids. CDR3 sequence reads: CASSPGQGDTGELFF. The DNA for the CDR3 is TGTGCCAGCTCACCAGGCCAGGGGGACACCGGGGAGCTGTTTTTT.

V gene TRBV7-9 combines with J gene TRBJ1-1, with 9 bases aligning to TRBD1. This CDR3 has 16 amino acids. V shed 4 bases and J 6 bases; nucleotides not matched to a gene: 12. From germline, CDR1 is SEHNR and CDR2 FQNEAQ (reference sequence). DNA for the CDR3: TGTGCCAGCAGCTACCAGACAGGGGGGGTTCGCGCTGAAGCTTTCTTT. Translating it yields CASSYQTGGVRAEAFF.

Note on this clone: Other DNA sequences in the same sample also yield this CDR3. This chain joins TRBV9 and TRBJ2-3, with D possibly being TRBD1 (5 bases). This CDR3 has 15 residues. V was clipped by 0 bases and J by 1 base, with 9 bases between them. In germline, CDR1 is SGDLS, CDR2 YYNGEE. The CDR3 here is CASSVVGQGTDTQYF. The CDR3 region has the DNA TGTGCCAGCAGCGTAGTCGGACAAGGCACAGATACGCAGTATTTT.

This chain connects TRBV7-9 to TRBJ2-3; D unresolved. Looked up from germline, CDR1 is SEHNR and CDR2 is FQNEAQ (reference sequence). V was trimmed by 4 bases and J by 0 bases, leaving 8 bases between them. The CDR3 is 14 amino acids. Here the CDR3 DNA reads TGTGCCAGCAGCTCCGGAGCTAGCACAGATACGCAGTATTTT. This encodes CASSSGASTDTQYF.

This chain connects TRBV2 to TRBJ1-2; 8 bases are a match to TRBD1. With 6 bases clipped from V and 10 bases from J, the junction kept 7 bases outside the gene matches. This CDR3 region has 12 residues. CDR1 and CDR2 from the germline V gene are SNHLY and FYNNEI. CDR3 DNA sequence: TGTGCCAGCAGCGCAGACAGGGGCCCCTACACCTTC. It yields the protein CASSADRGPYTF.

This clone has a handful of counts. The chain employs TRBV6-5 and TRBJ2-7; D call uncertain. This CDR3 contains 14 residues. V dropped 0 bases and J dropped 8 bases, with 14 bases sitting between them. Germline V CDR1 and CDR2: MNHEY, SVGAGI. CDR3 loop: CASSYSILAPKQYF. In DNA form, the CDR3 reads TGTGCCAGCAGTTACTCGATACTCGCGCCGAAGCAGTACTTC.

In its sample, this clone was seen once. V is TRBV28 and J is TRBJ2-2; no clear D gene. This CDR3 spans 13 amino acids. V was pared by 4 bases and J by 8 bases, with 11 bases between. Germline CDR1 is MDHEN and CDR2 is SYDVKM. The CDR3 loop is CASSSDPTGELFF. CDR3 in DNA: TGTGCCAGCAGTTCGGACCCAACTGGGGAGCTGTTTTTT.

The rearrangement uses TRBV7-9 and TRBJ1-1; D unclear. The CDR3 spans 13 residues. The ends were cut back, 4 bases at V and 5 bases at J, with 11 bases in the middle. From germline, CDR1 is SEHNR and CDR2 FQNEAQ (reference sequence). The CDR3 DNA follows: TGTGCCAGCAGCTCCTCCCCATTTACTGAAGCTTTCTTT. Translation gives CASSSSPFTEAFF.

This clone came up once. This chain connects TRBV2 to TRBJ2-5; no clear D gene. CDR1 is SNHLY, CDR2 FYNNEI, per germline. The CDR3 is 13 residues long. V dropped 4 bases and J dropped 1 base, with 7 bases sitting between them. The CDR3 DNA follows: TGTGCCAGCAGTGTGGACCTCCAAGAGACCCAGTACTTC. This codes for CASSVDLQETQYF.

This clone was seen only once. This rearrangement joins TRBV7-2 to TRBJ2-5, with D tentatively TRBD1 (6 bases). The V and J ends lost 5 bases and 2 bases respectively, with 18 bases between them. Germline V gene sequence: CDR1 SGHTA, CDR2 FQGNSA. This CDR3 comprises 16 residues. The CDR3 bases are TGTGCCAGCAGCGAACAGCTAGGGGGAGCACAAGAGACCCAGTACTTC. Protein product: CASSEQLGGAQETQYF.